This passage covers 32 T cell receptor beta chains from one sample sequenced in a study of blood T cell repertoires in COVID-19. The repertoire was sequenced with immunoSEQ multiplex PCR; TCRdb's copy has only in-frame clones and lacks some. The sample records some 100,000 clones, about 89% being singletons. Sequencing was carried out using peripheral blood. Receptors were obtained from a man between 60 and 75 years old with acute or convalescent COVID-19.

The chain combines TRBV11-3 with TRBJ1-2; TRBD1 matches 12 bases. The CDR3 is 17 residues long. The V gene's germline CDR1 is SGHNT and CDR2 YENEEA. After removal of 0 bases from V and 4 bases from J, the junction contained 6 bases not matched to a gene. This CDR3 reads CASSLEGTGGKSYGYTF. In nucleotides, the CDR3 is TGTGCCAGCAGCTTAGAGGGGACAGGGGGCAAGAGCTATGGCTACACCTTC.

The CDR3 loop is CASSLVQGPNTEAFF. CDR3 bases: TGTGCCAGCAGCTTAGTTCAGGGGCCGAACACTGAAGCTTTCTTT. The chain is built from TRBV7-9 and TRBJ1-1; a weak D match, TRBD1 (6 bases). The germline CDR1 and CDR2 sequences are SEHNR and FQNEAQ (reference sequence). The V gene lost 1 base and the J gene lost 1 base, with 10 bases spanning the gap. There are 15 residues in the CDR3.

J is TRBJ2-3 and V is TRBV27; maybe TRBD2 (5 bases). Trimming stripped 6 bases from V and 6 bases from J, with 19 bases between. The length of the CDR3 is 15 residues. CDR1 MNHEY and CDR2 SMNVEV come from the germline V gene (reference sequence). The CDR3 DNA sequence: TGTGCCAGCAGGGGAACTGGGTTTAGCGAGGATACGCAGTATTTT. Protein product: CASRGTGFSEDTQYF.

This chain connects TRBV15 to TRBJ1-5, with D tentatively TRBD1 (6 bases). CDR1 is LNHNV and CDR2 is YYDKDF in the germline V gene (reference sequence). Trimming removed 4 bases at V and 6 bases at J, with 10 bases between. This CDR3 has 13 residues. The CDR3 region is CATSIRGAQPQHF. Written as DNA, the CDR3 is TGTGCCACCAGCATCAGGGGAGCTCAGCCCCAGCATTTT.

To note about this clone: The identical CDR3 is also encoded by other nucleotide sequences in the sample. This sequence joins TRBV11-2 and TRBJ2-5; D remains unclear. Germline CDR1 and CDR2: SGHAT and FQNNGV. The V end was cut by 2 bases, the J end by 4 bases, with 2 bases between. The CDR3 covers 11 residues. The CDR3 sequence is CASSLRETQYF. DNA of the CDR3: TGTGCCAGCAGCTTACGAGAGACCCAGTACTTC.

The rearrangement uses TRBV28 and TRBJ1-6; 10 nucleotides line up with TRBD1. Germline lookup yields CDR1 MDHEN and CDR2 SYDVKM. Trimming removed 5 bases from V and 4 bases from J; junction bases left unmatched: 8. The CDR3 has 17 residues. The CDR3 sequence is CASSGRDRGAYNSPLHF. The CDR3 DNA follows: TGTGCCAGCAGTGGCCGGGACAGGGGTGCTTATAATTCACCCCTCCACTTT. The full variable domain, rest sourced from reference TRBV28 and TRBJ1-6, is DVKVTQSSRYLVKRTGEKVFLECVQDMDHENMFWYRQDPGLGLRLIYFSYDVKMKEKGDIPEGYSVSREKKERFSLILESASTNQTSMYLCASSGRDRGAYNSPLHFGNGTRLTVT.

The genes are TRBV28 and TRBJ1-1; possibly TRBD1 for D (5 bases). Per germline, CDR1 MDHEN and CDR2 SYDVKM. The CDR3 has 14 residues. V dropped 6 bases and J dropped 0 bases, with 11 bases sitting between them. The CDR3 DNA sequence: TGTGCCAGCAGATGGACGGACATGAACACTGAAGCTTTCTTT. Translation gives CASRWTDMNTEAFF.

This clone was counted once. This chain links TRBV2 with TRBJ2-7, with a tentative D call TRBD2 (5 bases). CDR3 size: 15 residues. Germline V gene sequence: CDR1 SNHLY, CDR2 FYNNEI. V was cut by 3 bases and J by 3 bases, with 15 bases left in between. In nucleotides, the CDR3 is TGTGCCAGCAGTGAGCAGGCGGGTGCAATCTACGAGCAGTACTTC. Its translation is CASSEQAGAIYEQYF.

This sequence joins TRBV7-6 and TRBJ2-2, with TRBD2 matching over 13 bases. With V trimmed by 5 bases and J by 6 bases, 6 bases remained unmatched. The germline V gene has CDR1 SGHVS and CDR2 FNYEAQ. This CDR3 comprises 16 residues. CDR3 DNA sequence: TGTGCCAGCAGCGAACTAGCGGGAGGGCGATCCGGGGAGCTGTTTTTT. Protein: CASSELAGGRSGELFF.

V gene TRBV9 combines with J gene TRBJ2-1; D is possibly TRBD2 (5 bases). V was clipped by 0 bases and J by 5 bases, with 6 bases between them. The V gene's germline CDR1 is SGDLS and CDR2 YYNGEE. This CDR3 contains 13 residues. The CDR3 region is CASSVGGNNEQFF. The CDR3 nucleotides read TGTGCCAGCAGCGTAGGAGGGAACAATGAGCAGTTCTTC.

The gene calls are TRBV19 and TRBJ2-2; 8 bases map to TRBD1. V was pared by 9 bases and J by 1 base, with 4 bases of the junction left unmatched. The CDR3 contains 14 residues. Germline CDR1 and CDR2: LNHDA and SQIVND (reference sequence). The CDR3 bases are TGTGCCAGCGACAGGGGAGGGAACACCGGGGAGCTGTTTTTT. As protein: CASDRGGNTGELFF.

The rearrangement links TRBV7-2 to TRBJ2-3; 7 nucleotides agree with TRBD2. Trimming at V came to 4 bases and at J to 8 bases, leaving 6 bases not matched to a gene. CDR1 and CDR2 (germline): SGHTA, FQGNSA. This CDR3 is built from 13 residues. This CDR3 reads CASSSGLVGTQYF. CDR3 sequence (DNA): TGTGCCAGCAGCTCCGGACTAGTCGGTACGCAGTATTTT.

This clone was seen just once. This sequence joins TRBV10-3 and TRBJ2-1, with TRBD1 matching over 9 bases. The CDR3 contains 16 residues. The J segment lost 4 bases and the V segment lost 3 bases, leaving 7 bases of the junction unmatched. CDR1 and CDR2 (germline): ENHRY, SYGVKD. The CDR3 loop is CAISDSGTGRYNEQFF. CDR3 nucleotide sequence: TGTGCCATCAGTGACTCCGGGACAGGGCGATACAATGAGCAGTTCTTC.

The chain uses TRBV3-1 (or the pseudogene TRBV3-2) and TRBJ2-3; 14 nucleotides line up with TRBD2. CDR3 length: 16 amino acids. CDR1 is LGHDT and CDR2 is YNNKEL in the germline V gene (reference sequence). Trimming cost V 0 bases and J 6 bases; bases outside gene matches: 2. CDR3 sequence (DNA): TGTGCCAGCAGCCAAGATTGGACTAGCGGGAGGGATACGCAGTATTTT. Translation gives CASSQDWTSGRDTQYF.

This clone appeared once. The chain uses TRBV19 and TRBJ1-5; 8 bases are shared with TRBD1. Trimming took 5 bases from V and 8 from J; bases not matched to a gene: 11. From germline, CDR1 is LNHDA and CDR2 SQIVND (reference sequence). The CDR3 sequence is 15 residues long. The CDR3 here is CASSDRGSHQEPQHF. The CDR3 DNA is TGTGCCAGTAGTGACAGGGGCTCCCACCAGGAGCCCCAGCATTTT.

The genes are TRBV12-2 and TRBJ1-5; TRBD1 is the table's D call, not checked against the DNA. TRBV12-2 is listed as a pseudogene. The CDR3 loop spans 14 amino acids. CDR3 bases: TGTGCAAGTCGCTTAGTACAGGCGAACGGGCCCCAGCATTTT. Protein product: CASRLVQANGPQHF.

V gene TRBV18 combines with J gene TRBJ1-1, with D uncertain. Trimming shortened V by 0 bases and J by 0 bases, and 8 bases separated the two germline ends. CDR1 is KGHSH, CDR2 LQKENI, per germline. The CDR3 loop spans 15 amino acids. This chain's CDR3 is CASSPPYSLNTEAFF. CDR3 nucleotides: TGTGCCAGCTCACCACCGTACAGTCTGAACACTGAAGCTTTCTTT. Complete variable domain (other parts from reference TRBV18 and TRBJ1-1): NAGVMQNPRHLVRRRGQEARLRCSPMKGHSHVYWYRQLPEEGLKFMVYLQKENIIDESGMPKERFSAEFPKEGPSILRIQQVVRGDSAAYFCASSPPYSLNTEAFFGQGTRLTVV.

With respect to this clone: The sample carries other DNA sequences with the same CDR3. The rearrangement links TRBV28 to TRBJ1-2; TRBD1 aligns across 9 bases. CDR1 and CDR2 from the germline V gene are MDHEN and SYDVKM. The ends lost 6 bases at V and 4 bases at J; junction bases unmatched: 3. This CDR3 comprises 13 residues. This chain's CDR3 is CASRGQGLYGYTF. The CDR3 DNA sequence: TGTGCCAGCAGGGGACAGGGCCTCTATGGCTACACCTTC.

V usage is TRBV5-1 and J usage is TRBJ1-3; D gene ambiguous. CDR3 length: 16 residues. The germline V gene has CDR1 SGHRS and CDR2 YFSETQ. V was trimmed by 0 bases and J by 0 bases, leaving 10 bases between them. For the CDR3, the DNA is TGCGCCAGCAGCTTGGGGCAGGCCTACTCTGGAAACACCATATATTTT. The encoded protein is CASSLGQAYSGNTIYF.

The chain combines TRBV2 with TRBJ1-3, with no clear D. Germline-derived CDR1 and CDR2 are SNHLY and FYNNEI. The CDR3 loop spans 13 amino acids. Trimming cost V 6 bases and J 0 bases, with 6 bases left between them. The CDR3 protein is CASSRDSGNTIYF. CDR3 DNA sequence: TGTGCCAGCAGCCGGGACTCTGGAAACACCATATATTTT.

V and J are TRBV3-1 (or the pseudogene TRBV3-2) and TRBJ2-1; D perhaps matches TRBD2 (6 bases). The CDR3 length is 15 residues. Trimming removed 5 bases at V and 0 bases at J, with 11 bases between. Per the germline V gene, CDR1 is LGHDT and CDR2 is YNNKEL (reference sequence). The CDR3: CASSVTGSSYNEQFF. For the CDR3, the DNA is TGTGCCAGCAGCGTTACCGGGAGCTCCTACAATGAGCAGTTCTTC.

The J gene is TRBJ2-1, the V gene TRBV7-8, with no clear D. From germline, CDR1 is SGHVS and CDR2 FQNEAQ. V was cut by 3 bases and J by 9 bases, with 18 bases left in between. The CDR3 has 15 residues. CDR3 coding DNA: TGTGCCAGCAGCTTGAGTAACGCAATTGTAACTGAGCAGTTCTTC. Protein sequence: CASSLSNAIVTEQFF. Combining the CDR3 with reference TRBV7-8 and TRBJ2-1 gives the whole variable domain GAGVSQSPRYKVAKRGQDVALRCDPISGHVSLFWYQQALGQGPEFLTYFQNEAQLDKSGLPSDRFFAERPEGSVSTLKIQRTQQEDSAVYLCASSLSNAIVTEQFFGPGTRLTVL.

V usage is TRBV7-9 and J usage is TRBJ2-1; D gene uncertain. The V and J ends lost 3 bases and 3 bases respectively, with 12 bases between them. Germline values: CDR1 SEHNR, CDR2 FQNEAQ (reference sequence). The CDR3 consists of 15 residues. The CDR3 bases are TGTGCCAGCAGCTTTCTAGGCATTTACTACAATGAGCAGTTCTTC. Protein sequence: CASSFLGIYYNEQFF.

The rearrangement links TRBV30 to TRBJ2-2; D is perhaps TRBD2 (5 bases). V shed 0 bases and J shed 5 bases, with 16 bases lying between them. Per germline, CDR1 GTSNPN and CDR2 SVGIG (reference sequence). The CDR3 spans 16 residues. The CDR3 sequence: CAWSVRRTGKTGELFF. CDR3 coding DNA: TGTGCCTGGAGTGTACGTCGGACCGGGAAAACCGGGGAGCTGTTTTTT. The full variable domain, rest sourced from reference TRBV30 and TRBJ2-2, is SQTIHQWPATLVQPVGSPLSLECTVEGTSNPNLYWYRQAAGRGLQLLFYSVGIGQISSEVPQNLSASRPQDRQFILSSKKLLLSDSGFYLCAWSVRRTGKTGELFFGEGSRLTVL.

V is TRBV6-5 and J is TRBJ1-5; unclear D gene. The V gene's germline CDR1 is MNHEY and CDR2 SVGAGI. The CDR3 runs to 12 residues. The V gene lost 7 bases and the J gene lost 3 bases, with 7 bases spanning the gap. CDR3 residues: CASMASNQPQHF. The CDR3 DNA reads as TGTGCCAGCATGGCTTCCAATCAGCCCCAGCATTTT.

The chain recombines TRBV25-1 with TRBJ2-4, with 9 bases matching TRBD1. The germline V gene encodes CDR1 MGHDK and CDR2 SYGVNS. The V and J ends lost 4 bases and 0 bases, in that order; junction bases with no gene match: 10. CDR3 size: 18 residues. The CDR3, as DNA: TGTGCCAGCAGTGGAGAAACCGGGACAGGGCTAGCCAAAAACATTCAGTACTTC. This translates into CASSGETGTGLAKNIQYF.

The rearrangement joins TRBV19 to TRBJ1-3; D is possibly TRBD1 (6 bases). Germline V gives CDR1 LNHDA, CDR2 SQIVND (reference sequence). Trimming cost V 2 bases and J 0 bases, with 17 bases left between them. This CDR3 has 18 amino acids. The CDR3 here is CASSIRGAGASSGNTIYF. The CDR3 DNA sequence: TGTGCCAGTAGTATACGGGGCGCGGGGGCGAGCTCTGGAAACACCATATATTTT.

V is TRBV5-1 and J is TRBJ2-2; 12 bases align to TRBD2. Germline CDR1 is SGHRS and CDR2 is YFSETQ. Germline trimming cut 4 bases from V and 6 bases from J; bases unmatched to any gene: 13. The length of the CDR3 is 18 residues. CDR3 region: CASSDPLAGGTISGELFF. The CDR3, as DNA: TGCGCCAGCAGCGACCCACTAGCGGGAGGCACTATATCCGGGGAGCTGTTTTTT.

V is TRBV2 and J is TRBJ2-7; 8 bases line up with TRBD2. The CDR3 runs to 15 residues. With V trimmed by 4 bases and J by 0 bases, 5 bases remained unmatched. Germline V gene sequence: CDR1 SNHLY, CDR2 FYNNEI. The CDR3 loop reads CASSGASGPSYEQYV. CDR3 coding DNA: TGTGCCAGCAGTGGGGCTAGCGGGCCCTCCTACGAGCAGTACGTC.

This chain uses TRBV19 with TRBJ1-2; 8 nucleotides agree with TRBD1. The CDR3 loop spans 15 amino acids. Trimming cost V 3 bases and J 4 bases; bases outside gene matches: 7. The germline V gene has CDR1 LNHDA and CDR2 SQIVND (reference sequence). The CDR3 sequence is CASSMGTGNFYGYTF. The CDR3 DNA reads TGTGCCAGTAGTATGGGGACAGGAAACTTCTATGGCTACACCTTC. Full variable domain (missing parts from reference TRBV19 and TRBJ1-2): DGGITQSPKYLFRKEGQNVTLSCEQNLNHDAMYWYRQDPGQGLRLIYYSQIVNDFQKGDIAEGYSVSREKKESFPLTVTSAQKNPTAFYLCASSMGTGNFYGYTFGSGTRLTVV.

The gene calls are TRBV20-1 and TRBJ1-1; D gene uncertain. This CDR3 comprises 11 residues. The germline V gene has CDR1 DFQATT and CDR2 SNEGSKA (reference sequence). V lost 7 bases, J lost 2 bases, and 8 bases lay in between. CDR3 region: CSVFLNTEAFF. CDR3 nucleotide sequence: TGCAGTGTGTTCCTTAACACTGAAGCTTTCTTT.

The CDR3 nucleotides are TGTGCCAGCAGCAGGGGACTAGCGGGAGTCGGTGCAGATACGCAGTATTTT. Protein product: CASSRGLAGVGADTQYF. J is TRBJ2-3 and V is TRBV5-4; 14 nucleotides match TRBD2. The V segment lost 4 bases and the J segment 4 bases; nucleotides outside the gene matches: 8. This CDR3 contains 17 residues. Germline CDR1 reads SGHNT; CDR2 reads YYREEE (reference sequence).